The rows below give T cell receptor beta chains drawn from one sample of a study of T-cell reconstitution after alpha-beta-depleted transplantation in children. TCRdb fed the PCR reads into MiXCR, producing one record per CDR3 protein. The data hold nearly 550,000 distinct CDR3 sequences, with roughly 18% observed a single time. Sequencing used PBMCs from the stem cell graft donor, obtained from the stem cell graft. The receptors originated from a human donor who donated a stem cell graft to a child with acute lymphoblastic leukemia. CDR3s include the opening cysteine and the closing phenylalanine or tryptophan. A D gene is named only where the DNA matches it firmly. Some rows have no size entry. The others give once, few or many, or a class for an expanded clone.

12,TRBV20-1,few,TRBJ1-1,-,TGCAGTGCCGCAAACCGGGGGTCTGAAGCTTTCTTT,CSAANRGSEAFF
14,TRBV19,few,TRBJ2-3,-,TGTGCCAGTATGCCGGGCCAGGGAATAGATACGCAGTATTTT,CASMPGQGIDTQYF
17,TRBV7-6,few,TRBJ2-2,TRBD2,TGTGCCAGCAGCTGGGGGACTAGCGGGGGGGACACCGGGGAGCTGTTTTTT,CASSWGTSGGDTGELFF
16,TRBV14,-,TRBJ2-1,TRBD2,TGTGCCAGCAGCCGCAATCTAGCGGGAGGTATTATTGAGCAGTTCTTC,CASSRNLAGGIIEQFF
14,TRBV5-1,few,TRBJ2-1,-,TGCGCCAGCAGCCCAGAGGGTGTTTACAATGAGCAGTTCTTC,CASSPEGVYNEQFF
16,TRBV11-2,-,TRBJ2-3,TRBD1,TGTGCCAGCAGCTTTCAGACAGGGGTGAGAGCAGATACGCAGTATTTT,CASSFQTGVRADTQYF
14,TRBV4-1,-,TRBJ1-1,-,TGTGCCAGCAGCAGAGGACAGCTAAACACTGAAGCTTTCTTT,CASSRGQLNTEAFF
15,TRBV6-5,-,TRBJ2-1,-,TGTGCCAGCAGTTCACTAGTGGGAAGCTTGCGTGAGCAGTTCTTC,CASSSLVGSLREQFF
17,TRBV6-1,few,TRBJ2-2,-,TGTGCCAGCAGTAGTTTCATCGGGTCGGTGGGCACCGGGGAGCTGTTTTTT,CASSSFIGSVGTGELFF
16,TRBV28,few,TRBJ2-2,TRBD1,TGTGCCAGCAGTTCCCAACGGACAGGGGGCACCGGGGAGCTGTTTTTT,CASSSQRTGGTGELFF
14,TRBV18,-,TRBJ1-2,-,TGTGCCAGCTCACGAACCGACAGGCTGCTTGGCTACACCTTC,CASSRTDRLLGYTF
14,TRBV15,few,TRBJ2-3,-,TGTGCCACCAGCAGAGGGCTGGGGGCGGATACGCAGTATTTT,CATSRGLGADTQYF
14,TRBV11-2,few,TRBJ1-5,-,TGTGCCAGCAGCTTAGCGGCTGCGAATCAGCCCCAGCATTTT,CASSLAAANQPQHF
14,TRBV5-1,few,TRBJ2-2,-,TGCGCCAGCAGCCCAAGGGTCGACACCGGGGAGCTGTTTTTT,CASSPRVDTGELFF
13,TRBV6-1,few,TRBJ1-2,-,TGTGCCAGCAGTGGGGTGGGCGATGACGGCTACACCTTC,CASSGVGDDGYTF
15,TRBV5-1,many,TRBJ2-2,TRBD2,TGCGCCAGCAGCTTGGGACTAGCGGGAGCCGGGGAGCTGTTTTTT,CASSLGLAGAGELFF
13,TRBV5-6,few,TRBJ1-2,-,TGTGCCAGCAGCTTTGCTTGGGCCGATGGCTACACCTTC,CASSFAWADGYTF
12,TRBV4-2,-,TRBJ1-2,-,TGTGCCAGCAGCCAAGAGTCCCATCCGTCCACCTTC,CASSQESHPSTF
12,TRBV6-5,many,TRBJ2-2,-,TGTGCCAGCAGTTATAACACCGGGGAGCTGTTTTTT,CASSYNTGELFF
13,TRBV11-2,-,TRBJ1-5,-,TGTGCCAGCAGCCAAAACCAGGGCCAGCCCCAGCATTTT,CASSQNQGQPQHF
17,TRBV11-1,few,TRBJ2-1,TRBD1,TGTGCCAGCAGCTCAGGACAGGGGTCAAGCTCCTACAATGAGCAGTTCTTC,CASSSGQGSSSYNEQFF
17,TRBV4-1,-,TRBJ2-2,TRBD2,TGCGCCAGCAGCCATCGACTAGCGGGAGCGGTCACCGGGGAGCTGTTTTTT,CASSHRLAGAVTGELFF
12,TRBV15,-,TRBJ2-2,-,TGTGCCACCAGCAGAGACGGCGGGGAGCTGTTTTTT,CATSRDGGELFF
17,TRBV11-2,-,TRBJ2-2,TRBD2,TGTGCCAGCAGCACCGGACTAGCGGGAGTTAACACCGGGGAGCTGTTTTTT,CASSTGLAGVNTGELFF
16,TRBV15,-,TRBJ2-2,-,TGTGCCACCAGCAGAGGCGAGCGTACGAACACCGGGGAGCTGTTTTTT,CATSRGERTNTGELFF
14,TRBV12-3/TRBV12-4,-,TRBJ2-1,-,TGTGCCAGCAGTTTAGCGCTCGCGGTGGATGAGCAGTTCTTC,CASSLALAVDEQFF
13,TRBV24-1,-,TRBJ1-5,-,TGTGCCACCGGCGAACGCAGGGTTAAGCCCCAGCATTTT,CATGERRVKPQHF
13,TRBV5-1,few,TRBJ2-3,-,TGCGCCAGCAGCCCGATCGGGATTGATATGCAGTATTTT,CASSPIGIDMQYF
14,TRBV6-1,few,TRBJ2-1,-,TGTGCCAGCAGTGGAAGTCGATGGGGGAATGAGCAGTTCTTC,CASSGSRWGNEQFF